This T cell receptor beta chain was recorded in a study of blood T cell repertoires in COVID-19. Study background: Acute and convalescent COVID-19 samples came from the United States, Italy and Spain.

The table came from immunoSEQ multiplex PCR; TCRdb's copy has only in-frame clones and leaves some out. Here the sample spans over 40,000 clones, about nine tenths being singletons. The V gene's germline CDR1 is KGHSH and CDR2 LQKENI. The V segment lost 2 bases and the J segment 5 bases; nucleotides outside the gene matches: 4. The CDR3 sequence is 14 residues long. On this clone: The sample carries other DNA sequences with the same CDR3.

Sequencing input: peripheral blood. The chain couples TRBV18 to TRBJ1-1, with 8 bases identical to TRBD1. The TCR sequence derives from a man at least 80 years old with acute or convalescent COVID-19. The CDR3: CASSPGQGRTEAFF. The DNA of the CDR3 is TGTGCCAGCTCACCAGGACAGGGTCGGACTGAAGCTTTCTTT.